This TCR beta chain was recorded in a study of cytomegalovirus exposure and HLA in healthy donors. Researchers ran the PCR with 60 Vbeta and 13 Jbeta primers. Sequencing used immunoSEQ multiplex PCR; TCRdb keeps in-frame clones, though not all of them. Seen here are 150,000 or so clones, more than 60% observed once, and the top ten hold about an eighth. Study conclusions and caveats: Per a later analysis, 15,000 to 20,000 TCR beta sequences showed association with HLA alleles at 0.05 false discovery rate. Several of the most significant clusters appeared linked to common viral pathogens, based on a later analysis. Reported findings show TCR beta sequences accurately forecast HLA-A and HLA-B alleles in most subjects.

This CDR3 region has 13 residues. The V gene's germline CDR1 is SQVTM and CDR2 ANQGSEA. V dropped 6 bases and J dropped 1; count of bases not matched to a gene: 3. Donors in the study were healthy people who gave bone marrow. This clone was detected a few times. Its target is unknown. The sequencing sample was made of PBMCs. The chain couples TRBV29-1 to TRBJ1-5; TRBD1 aligns across 7 bases. The TCR originated in a man in his forties in good health and CMV-seropositive. This chain's CDR3 is CSVKQGSNQPQHF. The CDR3 nucleotides are TGCAGCGTCAAACAGGGGAGCAATCAGCCCCAGCATTTT.